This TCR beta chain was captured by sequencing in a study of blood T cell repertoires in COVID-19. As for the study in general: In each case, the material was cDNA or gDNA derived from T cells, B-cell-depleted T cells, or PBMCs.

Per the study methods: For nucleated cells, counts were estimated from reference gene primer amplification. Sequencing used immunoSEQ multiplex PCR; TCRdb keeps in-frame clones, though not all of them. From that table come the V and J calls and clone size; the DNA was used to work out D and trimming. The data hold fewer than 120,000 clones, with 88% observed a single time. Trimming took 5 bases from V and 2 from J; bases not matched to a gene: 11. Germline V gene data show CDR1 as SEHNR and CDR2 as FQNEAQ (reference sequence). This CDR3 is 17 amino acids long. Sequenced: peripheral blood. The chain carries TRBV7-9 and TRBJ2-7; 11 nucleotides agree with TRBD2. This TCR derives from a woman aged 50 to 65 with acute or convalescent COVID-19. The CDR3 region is CASSPHTRLAGTYEQYF. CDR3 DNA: TGTGCCAGCAGCCCCCATACACGACTAGCGGGAACCTACGAGCAGTACTTC.